The rows below give T cell receptor beta chains drawn from one sample of a study of blood T cells in healthy people across ages. TCRdb redid the calling of the 5' RACE reads with MiXCR, one entry per CDR3 protein. This sample yields hundreds of thousands of distinct CDR3 sequences, of which around a fifth are seen a single time; approximately 3.6% belongs to the top ten. The sample taken for sequencing was blood. The origin of the receptors is a man aged 70 or older in good health. CDR3s include the opening cysteine and the closing phenylalanine or tryptophan. A D gene is named only where the DNA matches it firmly. The listing skips clone size in some rows; elsewhere it reads once, few, many or a size class.

J	size	V	D	DNA	CDR3
TRBJ2-5	NA	TRBV20-1	TRBD2	TGCAGTGCTAGATCCGTTAGCGGGCCTCGGGAGACCCAGTACTTC	CSARSVSGPRETQYF
TRBJ2-3	few	TRBV5-1	TRBD2	TGCGCCAGCAGCTTGGTAGCTACCGGGACTAGCGGGAGGATCACAGATACGCAGTATTTT	CASSLVATGTSGRITDTQYF
TRBJ2-1	NA	TRBV3-1	TRBD1	TGCGCCAGCAGCATGGGACAGGGGATAGGCAATGAGCAGTTCTTC	CASSMGQGIGNEQFF
TRBJ2-5	few	TRBV11-2	TRBD1	TGTGCCAGCAGCTTGACCAAGGGGACAGGGGGGAAGGAGACCCAGTACTTC	CASSLTKGTGGKETQYF
TRBJ1-1	NA	TRBV20-1	NA	TGCAGTGCCCCAGACCCGACAGGCACTGAAGCTTTCTTT	CSAPDPTGTEAFF
TRBJ2-7	few	TRBV23-1	NA	TGCGCCAGCAGTCAATCGCGGCTGCCTACCTACGAGCAGTACTTC	CASSQSRLPTYEQYF
TRBJ2-7	NA	TRBV4-2	TRBD2	TGTGCCAGCAGCCAGGGACTAGCGGAGGGCTACGAGCAGTACTTC	CASSQGLAEGYEQYF
TRBJ2-1	few	TRBV15	NA	TGTGCCACCAGCAGAGATCGTCTAGGAAACAATGAGCAGTTCTTC	CATSRDRLGNNEQFF
TRBJ2-5	few	TRBV5-1	NA	TGCGCCAGCAGTCAGGGGATGGAGACCCAGTACTTC	CASSQGMETQYF
TRBJ2-7	few	TRBV6-2/TRBV6-3	TRBD1	TGTGCCAGCAGATCCGGGACAGGGGACGACGAGCAGTACTTC	CASRSGTGDDEQYF